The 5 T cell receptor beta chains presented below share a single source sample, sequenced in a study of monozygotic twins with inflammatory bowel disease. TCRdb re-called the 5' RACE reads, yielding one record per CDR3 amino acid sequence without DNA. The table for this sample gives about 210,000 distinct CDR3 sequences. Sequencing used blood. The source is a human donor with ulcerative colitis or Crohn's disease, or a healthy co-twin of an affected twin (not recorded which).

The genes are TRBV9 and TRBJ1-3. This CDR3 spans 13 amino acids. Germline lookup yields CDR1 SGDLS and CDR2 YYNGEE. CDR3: CASSSPPGNTIYF. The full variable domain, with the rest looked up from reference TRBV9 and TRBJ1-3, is DSGVTQTPKHLITATGQRVTLRCSPRSGDLSVYWYQQSLDQGLQFLIQYYNGEERAKGNILERFSAQQFPDLHSELNLSSLELGDSALYFCASSSPPGNTIYFGEGSWLTVV.

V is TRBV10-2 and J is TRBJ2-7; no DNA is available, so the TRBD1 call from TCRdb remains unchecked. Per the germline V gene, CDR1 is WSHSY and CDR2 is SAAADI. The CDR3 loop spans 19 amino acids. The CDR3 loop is CASRGSPRDRGIARYEQYF.

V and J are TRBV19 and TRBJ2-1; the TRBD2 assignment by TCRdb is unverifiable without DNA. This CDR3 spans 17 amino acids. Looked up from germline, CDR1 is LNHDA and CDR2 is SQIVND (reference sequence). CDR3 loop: CASRSRNGGLGYNEQFF.

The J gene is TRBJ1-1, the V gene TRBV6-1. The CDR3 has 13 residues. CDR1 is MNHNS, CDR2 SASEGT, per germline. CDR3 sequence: CASSRHEIGEAFF.

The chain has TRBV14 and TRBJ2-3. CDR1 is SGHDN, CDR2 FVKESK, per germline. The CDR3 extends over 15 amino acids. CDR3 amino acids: CASSQGVSSTDTQYF.